These 15 T cell receptor beta chains originate from one sample sequenced in a study of graft-versus-host responses after intestinal transplantation. Profiling relied on immunoSEQ multiplex PCR, and the TCRdb table lists in-frame clones only, not all of them. Altogether under 6,000 clones are present, 65% to 90% being singletons, with the ten largest covering approximately 10%. Graft samples were processed, releasing intraepithelial and lamina propria lymphocytes. This specimen consisted of ileum tissue, obtained 156 days after intestinal transplant. The receptors were gathered from a human patient who received an intestinal transplant, so some T cells may come from the graft donor.

The chain couples TRBV19 to TRBJ2-3; 8 nucleotides agree with TRBD1. Trimming removed 6 bases from V and 1 base from J; junction bases left unmatched: 0. CDR1 LNHDA and CDR2 SQIVND come from the germline V gene (reference sequence). This CDR3 has 13 amino acids. The CDR3 bases are TGTGCCAGTAGGGACAGGGGCACAGATACGCAGTATTTT. Protein: CASRDRGTDTQYF.

This chain joins TRBV10-1 and TRBJ2-2; 7 positions agree with TRBD2. With V trimmed by 10 bases and J by 1 base, 9 bases remained unmatched. The germline V gene encodes CDR1 WNHNN and CDR2 SYGVQD (reference sequence). This CDR3 region has 15 residues. The CDR3 sequence is CANRTSSGNTGELFF. As DNA, the CDR3 is TGCGCCAACCGGACCTCTAGCGGGAACACCGGGGAGCTGTTTTTT.

The chain recombines TRBV6-5 with TRBJ2-2; D is unclear. Germline assignment: CDR1 MNHEY and CDR2 SVGAGI. CDR3 length: 14 residues. V lost 3 bases to trimming and J lost 3 bases, with 8 bases between them. Written as DNA, the CDR3 is TGTGCCAGCAGTTATCGCGGCTACACCGGGGAGCTGTTTTTT. This codes for CASSYRGYTGELFF.

V usage is TRBV15 and J usage is TRBJ1-5; tentatively, D is TRBD1 (5 bases). CDR1 and CDR2 from the germline V gene are LNHNV and YYDKDF (reference sequence). This CDR3 comprises 13 residues. V was trimmed by 1 base and J by 7 bases, leaving 8 bases between them. DNA of the CDR3: TGTGCCACCAGCAGAGCGGGGGAGCAGCCCCAGCATTTT. This translates into CATSRAGEQPQHF.

V usage is TRBV5-1 and J usage is TRBJ1-4; D not certain. Trimming cost V 4 bases and J 4 bases, with 8 bases left between them. The CDR3 is 13 amino acids. Germline V gives CDR1 SGHRS, CDR2 YFSETQ. The CDR3 loop reads CASSPGINEKLFF. In DNA form, the CDR3 reads TGCGCCAGCAGCCCTGGGATTAATGAAAAACTGTTTTTT.

The chain joins TRBV9 to TRBJ2-2, with 11 bases lining up with TRBD2. V was pared by 4 bases and J by 8 bases, with 7 bases of the junction left unmatched. CDR1 and CDR2 (germline): SGDLS, YYNGEE. The CDR3 has 15 amino acids. The CDR3 coding sequence is TGTGCCAGCAGCCCTCTGACTAGCGGGGCGGGGGAGCTGTTTTTT. It is translated as CASSPLTSGAGELFF.

This clone appeared once. The rearrangement links TRBV5-1 to TRBJ1-4, with D unclear. CDR1 and CDR2 from the germline V gene are SGHRS and YFSETQ. This CDR3 is 12 amino acids long. Deletions cut 1 base from V and 8 bases from J, with 6 bases between. The CDR3 DNA reads as TGCGCCAGCAGCTTGACGCGGGAAAAACTGTTTTTT. Translation gives CASSLTREKLFF. Filled out from reference TRBV5-1 and TRBJ1-4, the complete variable domain reads KAGVTQTPRYLIKTRGQQVTLSCSPISGHRSVSWYQQTPGQGLQFLFEYFSETQRNKGNFPGRFSGRQFSNSRSEMNVSTLELGDSALYLCASSLTREKLFFGSGTQLSVL.

The CDR3 here is CASSPPTSGGDNEQFF. CDR3 DNA sequence: TGTGCCAGCAGCCCCCCGACTAGCGGGGGGGACAATGAGCAGTTCTTC. J is TRBJ2-1 and V is TRBV9, with 14 bases that match TRBD2. CDR1 SGDLS and CDR2 YYNGEE come from the germline V gene. The V gene end was trimmed by 4 bases and the J gene end by 5 bases; junction bases not matched to a gene: 5. This CDR3 region has 16 residues.

The chain links TRBV7-2 to TRBJ2-3; D is ambiguous. The V end lost 1 base, the J end lost 4 bases, and 3 bases lay between the germline ends. CDR1 is SGHTA, CDR2 FQGNSA, per germline. This CDR3 contains 12 residues. In nucleotides, the CDR3 is TGTGCCAGCAGCTTAGGGGCAGATACGCAGTATTTT. Its protein is CASSLGADTQYF.

This sequence joins TRBV16 and TRBJ2-7; tentative D call: TRBD2 (6 bases). CDR3 length equals 14 residues. The germline V and J ends were trimmed by 5 bases and 3 bases, with 14 bases remaining between them. Per the germline V gene, CDR1 is KGHSY and CDR2 is FQNENV. The CDR3 sequence: CASSMDYRYYEQYF. CDR3 sequence (DNA): TGTGCCAGCAGCATGGACTACAGGTACTACGAGCAGTACTTC. The full variable domain, in which reference TRBV16 and TRBJ2-7 provide the parts outside the CDR3, is GEEVAQTPKHLVRGEGQKAKLYCAPIKGHSYVFWYQQVLKNEFKFLISFQNENVFDETGMPKERFSAKCLPNSPCSLEIQATKLEDSAVYFCASSMDYRYYEQYFGPGTRLTVT.

This clone was recorded once. V gene TRBV12-5 combines with J gene TRBJ1-3, with a weak D call TRBD1 (6 bases). Per the germline V gene, CDR1 is LGHNT and CDR2 is FRNRAP. V lost 6 bases to trimming and J lost 1 base, with 13 bases between them. The CDR3 runs 15 residues. In DNA form, the CDR3 reads TGTGCTAGTGGATCAGGGGTATGGTCTGGAAACACCATATATTTT. Residues: CASGSGVWSGNTIYF.

The chain uses TRBV7-9 and TRBJ2-7; D is possibly TRBD1 (5 bases). In germline, CDR1 is SEHNR, CDR2 FQNEAQ (reference sequence). Trimming shortened V by 3 bases and J by 1 base, and 16 bases separated the two germline ends. The CDR3 sequence is 16 residues long. CDR3 sequence reads: CASSFGQGGKSYEQYF. CDR3 DNA sequence: TGTGCCAGCAGCTTCGGGCAGGGCGGAAAGTCCTACGAGCAGTACTTC. Drawing the rest from reference TRBV7-9 and TRBJ2-7, the complete variable domain is DTGVSQNPRHKITKRGQNVTFRCDPISEHNRLYWYRQTLGQGPEFLTYFQNEAQLEKSRLLSDRFSAERPKGSFSTLEIQRTEQGDSAMYLCASSFGQGGKSYEQYFGPGTRLTVT.

The CDR3 DNA reads TGTGCCAGCTCACCACGACAGGTGAACACCGGGGAGCTGTTTTTT. This sequence encodes CASSPRQVNTGELFF. The V gene is TRBV18, the J gene TRBJ2-2, with D perhaps matching TRBD1 (6 bases). V was trimmed by 1 base and J by 1 base, leaving 7 bases between them. The germline V gene encodes CDR1 KGHSH and CDR2 LQKENI. This CDR3 is 15 amino acids long.

This clone was counted a single time. The chain has TRBV6-5 and TRBJ1-3; possible D gene TRBD1, 6 bases. The V and J ends lost 6 bases and 0 bases respectively, with 12 bases between them. Germline CDR1 and CDR2: MNHEY and SVGAGI. The CDR3 consists of 15 residues. The CDR3 sequence is CASSPRGLSGNTIYF. Here the CDR3 DNA reads TGTGCCAGCAGCCCGCGGGGGCTCTCTGGAAACACCATATATTTT.

This clone was detected a few times. The chain couples TRBV7-2 to TRBJ2-1, with 11 bases that match TRBD1. V lost 5 bases, J lost 2 bases, and 2 bases stayed unmatched. The CDR3 has 15 amino acids. From germline, CDR1 is SGHTA and CDR2 FQGNSA. In DNA form, the CDR3 reads TGTGCCAGCAGCCGGGACAGGGGGGCCTACAATGAGCAGTTCTTC. As protein: CASSRDRGAYNEQFF.